These 13 T cell receptor beta chains were sequenced from one sample in a study of blood T cells in healthy people across ages. A sample-barcoded 5' primer and a J-beta primer mix were used in a second PCR of about 7 to 12 cycles. TCRdb used MiXCR to reprocess the 5' RACE reads, holding one entry per CDR3 protein. The sample includes approximately 800,000 distinct CDR3 sequences, around 45% of them seen just once. Sample: blood. The source of these receptors is a man older than 75 in good health.

The chain recombines TRBV20-1 with TRBJ2-3; a possible D gene is TRBD2 (5 bases). Germline CDR1 is DFQATT and CDR2 is SNEGSKA (reference sequence). Trimming pared 3 bases from V and 1 base from J, leaving 20 bases between. This CDR3 contains 17 residues. CDR3 in DNA: TGCAGTGCTAGCGGGCTAGCTAACCCTGAGGGCACAGATACGCAGTATTTT. Protein product: CSASGLANPEGTDTQYF.

This chain connects TRBV5-5 to TRBJ2-4; D remains ambiguous. TRBJ2-7 matches the DNA end more closely, so the J call is doubtful. CDR3 length: 15 residues. Germline V gene sequence: CDR1 SGHKS, CDR2 YYEKEE (reference sequence). The CDR3, as DNA: TGTGCCAGCAGCTCCTCCCCGGCGGCTGGGGACGAGCAGTACTTC. Protein sequence: CASSSSPAAGDEQYF.

The chain uses TRBV7-2 and TRBJ2-5; D remains unclear. The V end lost 6 bases, the J end lost 2 bases, and 10 bases lay between the germline ends. Germline V gene lookup returns CDR1 SGHTA and CDR2 FQGNSA. The CDR3 loop spans 13 amino acids. The CDR3 sequence is CASSGITQETQYF. In DNA, the CDR3 is TGTGCCAGCAGTGGAATTACGCAAGAGACCCAGTACTTC.

J is TRBJ2-3 and V is TRBV2, with D possibly TRBD2 on 5 matching bases. Per germline, CDR1 SNHLY and CDR2 FYNNEI. Trimming cost V 6 bases and J 5 bases, with 12 bases left between them. There are 13 residues in the CDR3. CDR3 nucleotides: TGTGCCAGCAGCTATCTAGCAGGAGATACGCAGTATTTT. Translated, it gives CASSYLAGDTQYF.

Of note for this clonotype: The junction departs from the called germline gene at one end, perhaps through a read error. This rearrangement joins TRBV15 to TRBJ2-5; 9 nucleotides agree with TRBD2. CDR1 is LNHNV, CDR2 YYDKDF, per germline (reference sequence). The CDR3 consists of 17 residues. The CDR3 is CTTSRALRGAGGETQCF. The DNA for the CDR3 is TGTACCACCAGCAGAGCCTTGAGGGGAGCGGGAGGCGAGACCCAGTGCTTC.

V usage is TRBV27 and J usage is TRBJ1-1, with 7 bases aligning to TRBD1. Germline values: CDR1 MNHEY, CDR2 SMNVEV (reference sequence). This CDR3 region has 14 residues. J gave up 5 bases and V 8 bases, and 11 bases lay outside the gene matches. For the CDR3, the DNA is TGTGCCAGCGCACCCCAAAACAGGGGAACTGAAGCTTTCTTT. Its protein is CASAPQNRGTEAFF.

V gene TRBV15 combines with J gene TRBJ2-6; tentative D call: TRBD1 (5 bases). This CDR3 spans 16 amino acids. V lost 8 bases, J lost 0 bases, and 14 bases lay in between. The V gene's germline CDR1 is LNHNV and CDR2 YYDKDF (reference sequence). The DNA of the CDR3 is TGTGCCACCGGGGCAGGGATTTACTCTGGGGCCAACGTCCTGACTTTC. This encodes CATGAGIYSGANVLTF.

The CDR3 protein is CASSIVGRDEQFF. The CDR3, as DNA: TGTGCCAGTAGTATCGTCGGGAGAGACGAGCAGTTCTTC. The rearrangement uses TRBV19 and TRBJ2-1; D may be TRBD2 (6 bases). The V gene lost 3 bases and the J gene lost 10 bases, with 13 bases spanning the gap. The CDR3 extends over 13 amino acids. Germline-derived CDR1 and CDR2 are LNHDA and SQIVND (reference sequence). The full variable domain, rest sourced from reference TRBV19 and TRBJ2-1, is DGGITQSPKYLFRKEGQNVTLSCEQNLNHDAMYWYRQDPGQGLRLIYYSQIVNDFQKGDIAEGYSVSREKKESFPLTVTSAQKNPTAFYLCASSIVGRDEQFFGPGTRLTVL.

The table lists this clonotype with many counts. The chain uses TRBV12-3 or TRBV12-4 and TRBJ2-7, with TRBD2 matching over 9 bases. The CDR3 is 15 residues long. V lost 6 bases and J lost 3; bases outside the gene matches: 9. The CDR3 sequence: CASSKTSGSNYEQYF. CDR3 nucleotides: TGTGCCAGCAGCAAAACTAGCGGGTCAAACTACGAGCAGTACTTC.

This clonotype was observed a handful of times. The V call is TRBV4-1, the J call TRBJ1-4, with 12 bases lining up with TRBD1. The CDR3 length is 18 residues. CDR1 is MGHRA, CDR2 YSYEKL, per germline. V gave up 0 bases and J gave up 4 bases; unmatched junction bases: 6. CDR3 amino acids: CASSQDLGQGAFNEKLFF. CDR3 DNA: TGCGCCAGCAGCCAAGACTTGGGACAGGGGGCCTTTAATGAAAAACTGTTTTTT.

This clonotype has only a few counts. The rearrangement joins TRBV27 to TRBJ2-3, with D unresolved. V was clipped by 6 bases and J by 0 bases, with 10 bases between them. Per the germline V gene, CDR1 is MNHEY and CDR2 is SMNVEV (reference sequence). The CDR3 is 14 amino acids. The CDR3, as DNA: TGTGCCAGCAGACTAACGGTTAGCACAGATACGCAGTATTTT. It codes for CASRLTVSTDTQYF.

The CDR3 reads CSVSGTSGSSGEQYF. The CDR3 DNA follows: TGCAGCGTGTCCGGGACTAGCGGGAGTTCGGGCGAGCAGTACTTC. The chain has TRBV29-1 and TRBJ2-7, with 14 bases aligning to TRBD2. The CDR3 is 15 amino acids. The germline V gene encodes CDR1 SQVTM and CDR2 ANQGSEA. The J segment lost 6 bases and the V segment lost 6 bases, leaving 10 bases of the junction unmatched.

V usage is TRBV20-1 and J usage is TRBJ2-1; D might be TRBD1 (5 bases). Trimming took 5 bases from V and 8 from J, leaving 13 bases between them. Germline V CDR1 and CDR2: DFQATT, SNEGSKA (reference sequence). The CDR3 runs 12 residues. CDR3: CSAPRLGDEQFF. CDR3 nucleotide sequence: TGCAGTGCTCCCCGGCTAGGGGATGAGCAGTTCTTC.